The rows below give T cell receptor beta chains drawn from one sample of a study of OX40 agonist ivuxolimab in advanced cancers. Only in-frame clones appear in the TCRdb table, and some are missing; sequencing was by immunoSEQ multiplex PCR. Of 100,000 to 140,000 clones detected, 80% to 95% appear once; the ten largest clones hold 1.2%. The sequences come from CD4+ or CD8+ T cells sorted from blood, collected in a trial of the OX40 agonist ivuxolimab. These receptors were collected from an adult with an advanced solid tumor such as melanoma, head and neck, liver or kidney cancer. CDR3s include the opening cysteine and the closing phenylalanine or tryptophan. The D gene is left open where the match is weak. Not all rows give a size; the values are once, few, many and, for expanded clones, a class.

j_call: TRBJ2-2
clone_size: NA
d_call: TRBD1
v_call: TRBV9
cdr3_nt: TGTGCCAGCAGCGACGGGACAGGTAACACCGGGGAGCTGTTTTTT
cdr3_aa: CASSDGTGNTGELFF

j_call: TRBJ2-7
clone_size: NA
d_call: TRBD1
v_call: TRBV6-6
cdr3_nt: TGTGCCAGCAGTTACCCGGGACAGGGAATCTACGAGCAGTACTTC
cdr3_aa: CASSYPGQGIYEQYF

j_call: TRBJ2-7
clone_size: NA
d_call: TRBD2
v_call: TRBV27
cdr3_nt: TGTGCCAGCAGCCGGACTAGCGGGGGTTACGAGCAGTACTTC
cdr3_aa: CASSRTSGGYEQYF

j_call: TRBJ1-4
clone_size: NA
d_call: NA
v_call: TRBV14
cdr3_nt: TGTGCCAGCAGCCAAGATTTGAGGGAAAAACTGTTTTTT
cdr3_aa: CASSQDLREKLFF

j_call: TRBJ2-5
clone_size: NA
d_call: TRBD2
v_call: TRBV7-3
cdr3_nt: TGTGCCAGCAGCCCGACTAGCGGGAGAGAAGAGACCCAGTACTTC
cdr3_aa: CASSPTSGREETQYF

j_call: TRBJ2-7
clone_size: NA
d_call: NA
v_call: TRBV15
cdr3_nt: TGTGCCACCAGCAGAGATCTGGTGACACCAACCTACGAGCAGTACTTC
cdr3_aa: CATSRDLVTPTYEQYF

j_call: TRBJ2-3
clone_size: NA
d_call: TRBD1
v_call: TRBV5-1
cdr3_nt: TGCGCCAGCAGCAAACAGGACAGGGACGCAGATACGCAGTATTTT
cdr3_aa: CASSKQDRDADTQYF

j_call: TRBJ1-2
clone_size: NA
d_call: NA
v_call: TRBV10-3
cdr3_nt: TGTGCCATCAGTGAGGAGGTTGGTCCTCAAAACTATGGCTACACCTTC
cdr3_aa: CAISEEVGPQNYGYTF

j_call: TRBJ1-4
clone_size: NA
d_call: TRBD1
v_call: TRBV19
cdr3_nt: TGTGCCAGTAGCAAGCTCGGGACAGGGGGTGAAAAACTGTTTTTT
cdr3_aa: CASSKLGTGGEKLFF

j_call: TRBJ2-3
clone_size: NA
d_call: NA
v_call: TRBV11-2
cdr3_nt: TGTGCCAGCAGCTATACTAGGGGTACAGATACGCAGTATTTT
cdr3_aa: CASSYTRGTDTQYF

j_call: TRBJ1-5
clone_size: NA
d_call: TRBD1
v_call: TRBV28
cdr3_nt: TGTGCCAGCAGTTTAATCGGGACAGGGCAACAGCCCCAGCATTTT
cdr3_aa: CASSLIGTGQQPQHF

j_call: TRBJ2-3
clone_size: NA
d_call: NA
v_call: TRBV2
cdr3_nt: TGTGCCAGCAGGGAAAACAGGGAATGGGAAACAGATACGCAGTATTTT
cdr3_aa: CASRENREWETDTQYF

j_call: TRBJ2-5
clone_size: once
d_call: TRBD2
v_call: TRBV7-3
cdr3_nt: TGTGCCAGCAGCTTAGCGGGAGGAATCCAAGAGACCCAGTACTTC
cdr3_aa: CASSLAGGIQETQYF

j_call: TRBJ2-2
clone_size: NA
d_call: TRBD2
v_call: TRBV29-1
cdr3_nt: TGCAGCGCGCCGGCTAGCGGGAGCGTTAGCGGGGAGCTGTTTTTT
cdr3_aa: CSAPASGSVSGELFF

j_call: TRBJ1-1
clone_size: few
d_call: NA
v_call: TRBV6-5
cdr3_nt: TGTGCCAGCGGGTTGACTGAAGCTTTCTTT
cdr3_aa: CASGLTEAFF

j_call: TRBJ2-1
clone_size: once
d_call: TRBD2
v_call: TRBV10-3
cdr3_nt: TGTGCCAGTGGGACTAGCGGGGGGCTATACAATGAGCAGTTCTTC
cdr3_aa: CASGTSGGLYNEQFF

j_call: TRBJ1-2
clone_size: once
d_call: NA
v_call: TRBV13
cdr3_nt: TGTGCCAGCAGCTTTAAGGACGGGAGACCTTTTAACTATGGCTACACCTTC
cdr3_aa: CASSFKDGRPFNYGYTF

j_call: TRBJ2-1
clone_size: NA
d_call: TRBD2
v_call: TRBV18
cdr3_nt: TGTGCCAGCTCACCGGGACTAGCGGGCCGTGAGCAGTTCTTC
cdr3_aa: CASSPGLAGREQFF

j_call: TRBJ1-5
clone_size: NA
d_call: TRBD1
v_call: TRBV2
cdr3_nt: TGTGCCAGCAGTGATAGACAGGGGAGCCGCAATCAGCCCCAGCATTTT
cdr3_aa: CASSDRQGSRNQPQHF

j_call: TRBJ2-1
clone_size: NA
d_call: NA
v_call: TRBV27
cdr3_nt: TGTGCCAGCAGTTTATACACGGGGAGAGCCTACAATGAGCAGTTCTTC
cdr3_aa: CASSLYTGRAYNEQFF

j_call: TRBJ1-1
clone_size: NA
d_call: NA
v_call: TRBV11-2
cdr3_nt: TGTGCCAGCAGCTTAGCCTGGGACACTGAAGCTTTCTTT
cdr3_aa: CASSLAWDTEAFF

j_call: TRBJ2-7
clone_size: NA
d_call: NA
v_call: TRBV11-2
cdr3_nt: TGTGCCAGCAGCTTAGATCGGCCGGACCTCTCCTACGAGCAGTACTTC
cdr3_aa: CASSLDRPDLSYEQYF

j_call: TRBJ1-4
clone_size: NA
d_call: TRBD1
v_call: TRBV19
cdr3_nt: TGTGCCAGTAGTATGACCCAGGGGGCATGGGAAAAACTGTTTTTT
cdr3_aa: CASSMTQGAWEKLFF

j_call: TRBJ2-1
clone_size: NA
d_call: NA
v_call: TRBV5-6
cdr3_nt: TGTGCCAGCAGTCCCAGGAACAATGAGCAGTTCTTC
cdr3_aa: CASSPRNNEQFF

j_call: TRBJ2-5
clone_size: NA
d_call: TRBD1
v_call: TRBV5-1
cdr3_nt: TGCGCCAGCAGCGGCGGACAGGGCCCCCAAGAGACCCAGTACTTC
cdr3_aa: CASSGGQGPQETQYF

j_call: TRBJ1-4
clone_size: NA
d_call: TRBD1
v_call: TRBV19
cdr3_nt: TGTGCCAGTAGTATCGGGGACAGGGGATTCGGAACTAATGAAAAACTGTTTTTT
cdr3_aa: CASSIGDRGFGTNEKLFF

j_call: TRBJ2-1
clone_size: NA
d_call: TRBD2
v_call: TRBV2
cdr3_nt: TGTGCCAGCAGACAGACTAGCGGATACAATGAGCAGTTCTTC
cdr3_aa: CASRQTSGYNEQFF

j_call: TRBJ2-3
clone_size: NA
d_call: TRBD2
v_call: TRBV7-8
cdr3_nt: TGTGCCAGCAGCTTGAATAGCGGGAGTACAGATACGCAGTATTTT
cdr3_aa: CASSLNSGSTDTQYF

j_call: TRBJ2-7
clone_size: NA
d_call: NA
v_call: TRBV19
cdr3_nt: TGTGCCAGTAGTCCAAGACTAGACGGTCCCTACGAGCAGTACTTC
cdr3_aa: CASSPRLDGPYEQYF

j_call: TRBJ1-1
clone_size: NA
d_call: NA
v_call: TRBV7-2
cdr3_nt: TGTGCCAGCAGCTTAAGCAGGTCGAACACTGAAGCTTTCTTT
cdr3_aa: CASSLSRSNTEAFF

j_call: TRBJ2-7
clone_size: NA
d_call: TRBD1
v_call: TRBV15
cdr3_nt: TGTGCCACCAGCCGTGACCGGGACAGGGGGAACGAGCAGTACTTC
cdr3_aa: CATSRDRDRGNEQYF

j_call: TRBJ2-7
clone_size: NA
d_call: TRBD2
v_call: TRBV2
cdr3_nt: TGTGCCAGCAGTGAAGCCGGCCCCTCGGGGGGCGAGCAGTACTTC
cdr3_aa: CASSEAGPSGGEQYF

j_call: TRBJ2-7
clone_size: NA
d_call: NA
v_call: TRBV4-2
cdr3_nt: TGTGCCAGCAGCCAAGATGTTCGGTCACCTCCTTCCTACGAGCAGTACTTC
cdr3_aa: CASSQDVRSPPSYEQYF

j_call: TRBJ1-2
clone_size: NA
d_call: TRBD1
v_call: TRBV11-3
cdr3_nt: TGTGCCAGCAGCTTAGAGAGGGGGACAGGGACGAGCTATGGCTACACCTTC
cdr3_aa: CASSLERGTGTSYGYTF

j_call: TRBJ2-1
clone_size: NA
d_call: NA
v_call: TRBV28
cdr3_nt: TGTGCCAGTTGGCCAGGGGTACGGCCGGGCAATGAGCAGTTCTTC
cdr3_aa: CASWPGVRPGNEQFF

j_call: TRBJ1-2
clone_size: NA
d_call: TRBD1
v_call: TRBV6-5
cdr3_nt: TGTGCCAGCAGTCCCCAAGGGACAGGCCTCTATGGCTACACCTTC
cdr3_aa: CASSPQGTGLYGYTF

j_call: TRBJ2-3
clone_size: NA
d_call: TRBD2
v_call: TRBV28
cdr3_nt: TGTGCCAGCAGTTTCTTGTATAGCCCTCAAGCGGGAAGGGGCACAGATACGCAGTATTTT
cdr3_aa: CASSFLYSPQAGRGTDTQYF

j_call: TRBJ2-3
clone_size: NA
d_call: NA
v_call: TRBV5-1
cdr3_nt: TGCGCCAGCAGCTCTGGGGGGTTGGGGACAGATACGCAGTATTTT
cdr3_aa: CASSSGGLGTDTQYF

j_call: TRBJ2-1
clone_size: NA
d_call: TRBD2
v_call: TRBV28
cdr3_nt: TGTGCCAGCGGGAGAACTAGCGGGAGGCCCAATGAGCAGTTCTTC
cdr3_aa: CASGRTSGRPNEQFF

j_call: TRBJ1-3
clone_size: NA
d_call: TRBD1
v_call: TRBV28
cdr3_nt: TGTGCCAGCAGTTCCAACCCCCCGACAGGGGGTGGAAACACCATATATTTT
cdr3_aa: CASSSNPPTGGGNTIYF

j_call: TRBJ2-7
clone_size: NA
d_call: NA
v_call: TRBV20-1
cdr3_nt: TGCAGTGCCCCCTACTACGAGCAGTACTTC
cdr3_aa: CSAPYYEQYF

j_call: TRBJ1-2
clone_size: once
d_call: NA
v_call: TRBV7-3
cdr3_nt: TGTGCCAGCAGCTTGGGACAATCCTCCGCCTATGGCTACACCTTC
cdr3_aa: CASSLGQSSAYGYTF

j_call: TRBJ1-1
clone_size: NA
d_call: NA
v_call: TRBV11-1
cdr3_nt: TGTGCCAGCAGCTTTGTACAGAACACTGAAGCTTTCTTT
cdr3_aa: CASSFVQNTEAFF

j_call: TRBJ2-1
clone_size: NA
d_call: TRBD1
v_call: TRBV4-1
cdr3_nt: TGCGCCAGCACCTCAGGAACGGGACAGGGGTCGCCCAATGAGCAGTTCTTC
cdr3_aa: CASTSGTGQGSPNEQFF

j_call: TRBJ2-1
clone_size: NA
d_call: NA
v_call: TRBV11-1
cdr3_nt: TGTGCCAGCAGCTCCGTCGTACTAGGGCAGTTCTTC
cdr3_aa: CASSSVVLGQFF

j_call: TRBJ2-2
clone_size: NA
d_call: NA
v_call: TRBV7-9
cdr3_nt: TGTGCCAGCAGCTTAGATGCAAGAACTACCGGGGAGCTGTTTTTT
cdr3_aa: CASSLDARTTGELFF

j_call: TRBJ2-2
clone_size: NA
d_call: NA
v_call: TRBV6-1
cdr3_nt: TGTGCCAGCAGTGAACGGGGCGCGCTTAACACCGGGGAGCTGTTTTTT
cdr3_aa: CASSERGALNTGELFF

j_call: TRBJ2-7
clone_size: NA
d_call: TRBD1
v_call: TRBV27
cdr3_nt: TGTGCCAGCACCGGACCGGACAGGCCTCCGATGGTCTACTACGAGCAGTACTTC
cdr3_aa: CASTGPDRPPMVYYEQYF

j_call: TRBJ1-1
clone_size: NA
d_call: NA
v_call: TRBV7-3
cdr3_nt: TGTGCCAGCAGCTCCGGGATGAACACTGAAGCTTTCTTT
cdr3_aa: CASSSGMNTEAFF

j_call: TRBJ2-1
clone_size: NA
d_call: NA
v_call: TRBV11-3
cdr3_nt: TGTGCCAGCAGCTTTGGGGGAGGTGGTAGGAATGAGCAGTTCTTC
cdr3_aa: CASSFGGGGRNEQFF

j_call: TRBJ2-7
clone_size: NA
d_call: NA
v_call: TRBV4-1
cdr3_nt: TGCGCCAGCAGCCAAGATAAAGGGTACGAGCAGTACTTC
cdr3_aa: CASSQDKGYEQYF

j_call: TRBJ1-5
clone_size: few
d_call: NA
v_call: TRBV7-2
cdr3_nt: TGTGCCAGCAGCTCTCAGGGAGGCAATCAGCCCCAGCATTTT
cdr3_aa: CASSSQGGNQPQHF

j_call: TRBJ1-2
clone_size: NA
d_call: NA
v_call: TRBV28
cdr3_nt: TGTGCCAGCATAGAGCCGGGCTATGGCTACACCTTC
cdr3_aa: CASIEPGYGYTF

j_call: TRBJ2-3
clone_size: NA
d_call: TRBD2
v_call: TRBV7-3
cdr3_nt: TGTGCCAGCAGCTCCAAGGCTAGCGGGATATTGGATACGCAGTATTTT
cdr3_aa: CASSSKASGILDTQYF

j_call: TRBJ1-1
clone_size: NA
d_call: TRBD1
v_call: TRBV5-6
cdr3_nt: TGTGCCAGCAGCGGTAGGGGGCGAGGTGTCACTGAAGCTTTCTTT
cdr3_aa: CASSGRGRGVTEAFF

j_call: TRBJ2-1
clone_size: NA
d_call: NA
v_call: TRBV4-3
cdr3_nt: TGCGCCAGCAGCCAAGGAGGCATGGAGCAGTTCTTC
cdr3_aa: CASSQGGMEQFF

j_call: TRBJ2-5
clone_size: NA
d_call: NA
v_call: TRBV18
cdr3_nt: TGTGCCAGCTCACCAATCGGCCGGGCACAACAAGAGACCCAGTACTTC
cdr3_aa: CASSPIGRAQQETQYF